Listed below are T cell receptor beta chains from one sample, sequenced in a study of T cell changes during pregnancy in multiple sclerosis. Sequencing was performed with immunoSEQ multiplex PCR; in TCRdb, only in-frame clones are kept and a portion is missing. This table has 40,000 or so clones, about 87% appearing once. The specimen comprised CD4+ T cells from peripheral blood mononuclear cells, sampled before pregnancy. The receptors were sampled from a female donor with multiple sclerosis, enrolled in a pregnancy study. The CDR3 runs from the conserved cysteine through the conserved F or W. Fields, in order: V gene, clone size, D gene, J gene, CDR3 protein, CDR3 DNA. The D gene is left open where the match is weak. For some rows the clone size is stated as once, few or many, or as a class when expanded; others skip it.

>TRBV5-4|NA|TRBD2|TRBJ2-1
CASSLSSGGDNEQFF
TGTGCCAGCAGCTTGAGTAGCGGGGGGGACAATGAGCAGTTCTTC
>TRBV5-1|NA|NA|TRBJ1-2
CASSLITGHGYTF
TGCGCCAGCAGCTTGATAACAGGCCATGGCTACACCTTC
>TRBV25-1|NA|NA|TRBJ1-4
CASSLSRQGRFNEKLFF
TGTGCCAGCAGCCTCTCCCGGCAGGGGCGATTTAATGAAAAACTGTTTTTT
>TRBV7-2|NA|NA|TRBJ2-2
CASSSSRSTGELFF
TGTGCCAGCAGCTCCTCCCGGAGCACCGGGGAGCTGTTTTTT
>TRBV6-1|NA|TRBD1|TRBJ2-7
CASSVAGTGFHEQYF
TGTGCCAGCAGTGTCGCCGGGACAGGGTTCCACGAGCAGTACTTC
>TRBV7-3|NA|TRBD2|TRBJ2-7
CASSLGGLAGDEQYF
TGTGCCAGCAGCTTAGGGGGTCTAGCGGGCGACGAGCAGTACTTC
>TRBV15|NA|TRBD2|TRBJ2-1
CATSRDRGTSYEQFF
TGTGCCACCAGCAGAGATCGAGGGACTAGCTATGAGCAGTTCTTC
>TRBV9|NA|TRBD1|TRBJ1-2
CASSFTGGADYGYTF
TGTGCCAGCAGCTTCACAGGGGGCGCGGACTATGGCTACACCTTC
>TRBV29-1|few|NA|TRBJ1-2
CSAGQGFPHYGYTF
TGCAGCGCCGGGCAGGGATTCCCACACTATGGCTACACCTTC
>TRBV30|NA|TRBD2|TRBJ2-5
CAWNTAGGKETQYF
TGTGCCTGGAACACGGCGGGGGGGAAAGAGACCCAGTACTTC
>TRBV18|few|TRBD1|TRBJ1-6
CASSPGQGLLDSPLHF
TGTGCCAGCTCACCGGGACAGGGGCTATTAGATTCACCCCTCCACTTT
>TRBV5-1|NA|NA|TRBJ1-3
CASSFDRGNTIYF
TGCGCCAGCAGCTTTGACAGGGGAAACACCATATATTTT
>TRBV5-1|NA|TRBD1|TRBJ1-1
CASSPDRGQTEAFF
TGCGCCAGCAGCCCGGACAGGGGCCAGACTGAAGCTTTCTTT
>TRBV6-5|NA|TRBD1|TRBJ1-6
CASTPGGAGYGPLHF
TGTGCCAGCACCCCAGGGGGCGCGGGTTATGGACCCCTCCACTTT
>TRBV15|NA|TRBD1|TRBJ1-6
CATSAQGQGSPLHF
TGTGCCACCAGCGCCCAGGGACAGGGTTCACCCCTCCACTTT
>TRBV9|once|TRBD1|TRBJ1-6
CASSVSTGTATSTLHF
TGTGCCAGCAGCGTATCCACCGGGACAGCCACTTCCACCCTCCACTTT
>TRBV12-5|NA|NA|TRBJ1-1
CASGRDTYTEAFF
TGTGCTAGTGGCCGGGACACCTACACTGAAGCTTTCTTT
>TRBV2|NA|TRBD2|TRBJ2-5
CAGTATSGVPGETQYF
TGTGCCGGTACAGCGACTAGCGGGGTCCCGGGGGAGACCCAGTACTTC
>TRBV7-9|NA|TRBD1|TRBJ2-1
CASSSGQGDNNEQFF
TGTGCCAGCAGCTCCGGACAGGGGGACAACAATGAGCAGTTCTTC
>TRBV6-1|NA|NA|TRBJ1-4
CASSGQAGNEKLFF
TGTGCCAGCAGTGGACAGGCCGGAAATGAAAAACTGTTTTTT
>TRBV5-4|once|TRBD1|TRBJ1-4
CASSSNRGQGEKLFF
TGTGCCAGCAGCTCTAACAGGGGGCAAGGCGAAAAACTGTTTTTT
>TRBV11-2|NA|NA|TRBJ1-1
CASSLQTGTEAFF
TGTGCCAGCAGCTTGCAGACGGGGACTGAAGCTTTCTTT
>TRBV20-1|NA|NA|TRBJ2-1
CMRNEQFF
TGCATGCGTAATGAGCAGTTCTTC